These T cell receptor beta chains were read from a single sample in a study of T cells expressing NK-cell markers. One entry per CDR3 protein, without DNA, is what TCRdb gives after re-calling the 5' RACE reads. Its listing shows about 380,000 distinct CDR3 sequences. Sequencing was performed on blood T cells: a sorted CD56 or NKG2C T cell subset, CD4+ or CD8+ T cells, or bulk PBMC T cells (not recorded which). These receptors all stem from a man aged 18 to 69 in good health. The CDR3 runs from the conserved cysteine through the conserved F or W. Fields, in order: J gene, V gene, CDR3 protein.

TRBJ2-1 | TRBV3-1 | CASSIILGGYNEQFF
TRBJ2-3 | TRBV7-9 | CASSLALGRVADTQYF
TRBJ2-7 | TRBV10-3 | CASGDRYQQYF
TRBJ2-7 | TRBV20-1 | CSARQGNYEQYF
TRBJ2-5 | TRBV3-1 | CASSPRGSGETQYF
TRBJ2-5 | TRBV4-1 | CASSQGGLVGQETQYF
TRBJ2-7 | TRBV27 | CASSLAAATYEQYF
TRBJ2-7 | TRBV3-1 | CASSRMAESYEQYF
TRBJ2-1 | TRBV24-1 | CATSELAGNEQFF
TRBJ2-1 | TRBV6-5 | CASSYSKGLAGVVEQFF
TRBJ2-7 | TRBV19 | CASSSTGVHEQYF
TRBJ2-5 | TRBV14 | CASSRLRGQQETQYF
TRBJ2-1 | TRBV20-1 | CSARVAGRQNNEQFF
TRBJ1-5 | TRBV5-1 | CASSSGTGSNQPQHF
TRBJ2-2 | TRBV7-8 | CASSSAGERGALNTGELFF
TRBJ2-1 | TRBV6-1 | CASTRTSGGDFEQFF
TRBJ1-2 | TRBV14 | CASSQWTGDGYTF
TRBJ2-7 | TRBV20-1 | CSASSRGGVYEQYF
TRBJ2-5 | TRBV19 | CASRPGRVETQYF
TRBJ2-1 | TRBV4-1 | CASSSTGFNNEQFF
TRBJ1-4 | TRBV20-1 | CSAREGGRNEKLFF
TRBJ2-1 | TRBV3-1 | CASSQDRRERGGGQQFF
TRBJ1-5 | TRBV7-9 | CASSSGQGRFQPQHF
TRBJ1-2 | TRBV12-3/TRBV12-4 | CASRTDRHETYGYTF
TRBJ2-3 | TRBV6-2/TRBV6-3 | CASSLTRTLMTRTDTQYF
TRBJ1-2 | TRBV11-2 | CASSRPRDSAFYGYTF
TRBJ2-1 | TRBV3-1 | CASTPGGGLGEQFF
TRBJ2-7 | TRBV7-6 | CASSLSYRGPLSYEQYF
TRBJ2-3 | TRBV12-3/TRBV12-4 | CASTIAGGGDTQYF
TRBJ1-4 | TRBV7-8 | CASMGGDGEKLFF
TRBJ2-5 | TRBV29-1 | CSVEGAGLGETQYF
TRBJ2-6 | TRBV7-3 | CASSLTEGISGANVLTF
TRBJ1-6 | TRBV9 | CASSARQDWGISPLHF
TRBJ2-7 | TRBV6-1 | CASSQLGQDPYEQYF
TRBJ2-2 | TRBV5-1 | CASSLGQSGSREKLFF
TRBJ1-2 | TRBV21-1 | CAFTVCSSSGYTF
TRBJ1-5 | TRBV20-1 | CSVIQGNSNQPQHF
TRBJ2-1 | TRBV7-6 | CASSGPPAVGSYNEQFF
TRBJ2-2 | TRBV2 | CASSEPTGGHGELFF
TRBJ2-3 | TRBV6-1 | CASVQRTGGTDTQYF
TRBJ1-2 | TRBV12-3/TRBV12-4 | CASSLRDTSPGNGYTF